What follows are 29 T cell receptor beta chains derived from one specimen sequenced in a study of shared clonotypes between healthy human individuals. Selected positively for CCR7 and CD45RO-negative, naive CD8 cells excluded terminally differentiated effector memory CD45RA+ cells. Profiled with immunoSEQ multiplex PCR; TCRdb holds only in-frame clones, not every one. Here the sample spans hundreds of thousands of clones, 96% being singletons. Input material: naive CD8+ T cells sorted from blood. The receptor source for this set is a man aged 25 to 40 in good health.

Comments on this clone: A read error may be the cause here, since a much bigger clone is one base away. The chain is built from TRBV7-8 and TRBJ1-1; D remains unclear. Trimming pared 3 bases from V and 1 base from J, leaving 6 bases between. The germline V gene has CDR1 SGHVS and CDR2 FQNEAQ. There are 13 residues in the CDR3. As DNA, the CDR3 is TGTGCCAGCAGCTTGGAGGGGAACACTGAAGCTTTCTTT. Its translation is CASSLEGNTEAFF.

The chain joins TRBV7-8 to TRBJ2-7; the D is unclear. CDR3 length equals 14 residues. The germline V gene has CDR1 SGHVS and CDR2 FQNEAQ. Trimming shortened V by 0 bases and J by 12 bases, and 18 bases separated the two germline ends. CDR3 region: CASSLATTSQDWYF. CDR3 in DNA: TGTGCCAGCAGCTTAGCGACGACAAGTCAAGATTGGTACTTC.

This clone was seen only a few times. The chain joins TRBV5-6 to TRBJ1-2; D ambiguous. Germline lookup yields CDR1 SGHDT and CDR2 YYEEEE. The ends were cut back, 2 bases at V and 5 bases at J, with 7 bases in the middle. The CDR3 totals 12 residues. The CDR3 coding sequence is TGTGCCAGCAGCTTACAAGAATATGGCTACACCTTC. Translation gives CASSLQEYGYTF.

The J gene is TRBJ2-1, the V gene TRBV4-1, with 7 bases matching TRBD2. The CDR3 extends over 16 amino acids. CDR1 and CDR2 from the germline V gene are MGHRA and YSYEKL. V trimming: 1 base; J trimming: 4 bases; junction bases outside the gene matches: 7. As DNA, the CDR3 is TGCGCCAGCAGCCAAGTTGACGGGAGGTCTTACAATGAGCAGTTCTTC. It codes for CASSQVDGRSYNEQFF.

The V and J genes are TRBV7-9 and TRBJ2-2; the D gene could be TRBD1 or TRBD2 (5 bases each). The germline V gene has CDR1 SEHNR and CDR2 FQNEAQ (reference sequence). The CDR3 runs 14 residues. V gave up 5 bases and J gave up 4 bases, with 11 bases separating them. The CDR3 DNA is TGTGCCAGCAGCCCCTATGGGGGCACCGGGGAGCTGTTTTTT. The encoded protein is CASSPYGGTGELFF.

The chain combines TRBV7-9 with TRBJ2-7; TRBD1 is a possible D gene (6 bases). The CDR3 contains 17 residues. Trimming pared 4 bases from V and 2 bases from J, leaving 21 bases between. Looked up from germline, CDR1 is SEHNR and CDR2 is FQNEAQ (reference sequence). This CDR3 is CASSSPISPTGTYEQYF. The CDR3 DNA reads as TGTGCCAGCAGCTCACCTATTAGTCCCACAGGGACCTACGAGCAGTACTTC.

The chain uses TRBV13 and TRBJ2-3; D is undetermined. This CDR3 region has 15 residues. Germline CDR1 is PRHDT and CDR2 is FYEKMQ (reference sequence). V was clipped by 5 bases and J by 0 bases, with 12 bases between them. CDR3 DNA sequence: TGTGCCAGCAGCAAAGACTCGGTTAGCACAGATACGCAGTATTTT. The encoded protein is CASSKDSVSTDTQYF.

The V and J genes are TRBV12-5 and TRBJ2-2; D gene unclear. The CDR3 is made up of 17 amino acids. Trimming shortened V by 2 bases and J by 5 bases, and 18 bases separated the two germline ends. Germline lookup yields CDR1 LGHNT and CDR2 FRNRAP. Written as DNA, the CDR3 is TGTGCTAGTGGTTTGTCCTCGACAACATTTAGAACCGGGGAGCTGTTTTTT. Protein product: CASGLSSTTFRTGELFF.

The V gene is TRBV11-2, the J gene TRBJ2-7, with D unresolved. Between the trimmed V and J ends, which lost 0 bases and 1 base, there was a span of 10 bases. This CDR3 region has 15 residues. Germline assignment: CDR1 SGHAT and CDR2 FQNNGV. In DNA, the CDR3 is TGTGCCAGCAGCTTAGAAGTGGGTTTTTCCTACGAGCAGTACTTC. Translated, it gives CASSLEVGFSYEQYF.

This sequence joins TRBV28 and TRBJ1-5, with a possible D match to TRBD1 (6 bases). The CDR3 covers 16 residues. Trimming stripped 5 bases from V and 7 bases from J, with 21 bases between. In germline, CDR1 is MDHEN, CDR2 SYDVKM. This CDR3 reads CASSKANTGFGQPQHF. In DNA form, the CDR3 reads TGTGCCAGCAGTAAAGCTAATACAGGGTTCGGGCAGCCCCAGCATTTT. Looking up the rest from reference TRBV28 and TRBJ1-5 gives the full variable domain: DVKVTQSSRYLVKRTGEKVFLECVQDMDHENMFWYRQDPGLGLRLIYFSYDVKMKEKGDIPEGYSVSREKKERFSLILESASTNQTSMYLCASSKANTGFGQPQHFGDGTRLSIL.

The chain links TRBV14 to TRBJ2-3, with D possibly matching TRBD1 (5 bases). This CDR3 has 13 residues. The V gene lost 3 bases and the J gene lost 6 bases, with 10 bases spanning the gap. CDR1 SGHDN and CDR2 FVKESK come from the germline V gene. The CDR3 nucleotides read TGTGCCAGCAGCCATGGTACAGGTGATACGCAGTATTTT. Protein: CASSHGTGDTQYF.

This clone has only one observation. This chain joins TRBV7-9 and TRBJ2-2, with 11 bases aligning to TRBD2. J lost 4 bases, V lost 10 bases, and 11 bases had no gene match. Looked up from germline, CDR1 is SEHNR and CDR2 is FQNEAQ (reference sequence). The CDR3 contains 16 residues. CDR3 in DNA: TGTGCCACCGCACTACTAGCGGGAGCTCCCACCGGGGAGCTGTTTTTT. It encodes CATALLAGAPTGELFF.

The V and J genes are TRBV27 and TRBJ1-2; TRBD1 is a possible D gene (6 bases). The CDR3 covers 15 residues. V was cut by 4 bases and J by 8 bases, with 20 bases left in between. Germline V gene lookup returns CDR1 MNHEY and CDR2 SMNVEV (reference sequence). The CDR3 DNA follows: TGTGCCAGCAGTTCTAGCTTGGGGAGTGGGGGCGGCTACACCTTC. Translating it yields CASSSSLGSGGGYTF.

V gene TRBV27 combines with J gene TRBJ2-1; D could derive from TRBD1 or TRBD2 (5 bases each). The CDR3 covers 15 residues. Deletions cut 7 bases from V and 6 bases from J, with 19 bases between. The germline V gene has CDR1 MNHEY and CDR2 SMNVEV (reference sequence). CDR3 region: CASIAVSGPLNEQFF. The CDR3 DNA reads as TGTGCCAGCATCGCCGTGTCGGGACCACTCAATGAGCAGTTCTTC.

The chain recombines TRBV4-3 with TRBJ1-2; D might be TRBD1 (6 bases). Trimming cost V 0 bases and J 4 bases, with 6 bases left between them. Germline-derived CDR1 and CDR2 are LGHNA and YSLEER. The CDR3 has 13 residues. The CDR3 DNA follows: TGCGCCAGCAGCCAAGAGACAGGCTATGGCTACACCTTC. This translates into CASSQETGYGYTF.

This clone was seen just once. V usage is TRBV11-2 and J usage is TRBJ2-1, with a tentative D call TRBD2 (6 bases). Germline V gene lookup returns CDR1 SGHAT and CDR2 FQNNGV. The CDR3 is 14 residues long. Trimming stripped 3 bases from V and 7 bases from J, with 13 bases between. CDR3 DNA sequence: TGTGCCAGCAGCTTCTCCGGGAGTCGGAATGAGCAGTTCTTC. Protein product: CASSFSGSRNEQFF.

The rearrangement links TRBV29-1 to TRBJ2-5, with a tentative D call TRBD2 (5 bases). Germline V CDR1 and CDR2: SQVTM, ANQGSEA. The ends were cut back, 2 bases at V and 5 bases at J, with 12 bases in the middle. This CDR3 has 13 amino acids. The CDR3 bases are TGCAGCGTTGAAAGGCGGGTAGGGGAGACCCAGTACTTC. Translating gives CSVERRVGETQYF. The full variable domain, its missing parts supplied by reference TRBV29-1 and TRBJ2-5, is SAVISQKPSRDICQRGTSLTIQCQVDSQVTMMFWYRQQPGQSLTLIATANQGSEATYESGFVIDKFPISRPNLTFSTLTVSNMSPEDSSIYLCSVERRVGETQYFGPGTRLLVL.

This chain links TRBV13 with TRBJ1-3; D not resolved. The germline CDR1 and CDR2 sequences are PRHDT and FYEKMQ (reference sequence). Trimming shortened V by 0 bases and J by 0 bases, and 3 bases separated the two germline ends. The CDR3 is made up of 14 amino acids. CDR3 DNA: TGTGCCAGCAGCTTAGGGAGCTCTGGAAACACCATATATTTT. As protein: CASSLGSSGNTIYF.

The rearrangement uses TRBV27 and TRBJ2-3, with D tentatively TRBD1 (6 bases). Looked up from germline, CDR1 is MNHEY and CDR2 is SMNVEV (reference sequence). The CDR3 loop spans 14 amino acids. The V end was cut by 5 bases, the J end by 5 bases, with 14 bases between. CDR3: CASSLQGLGDTQYF. CDR3 coding DNA: TGTGCCAGCAGTCTACAGGGTTTGGGAGATACGCAGTATTTT.

This clone has only one observation. The rearrangement links TRBV7-9 to TRBJ2-2; D is tentatively TRBD1 or TRBD2 (6 bases each). Germline V CDR1 and CDR2: SEHNR, FQNEAQ (reference sequence). The CDR3 totals 16 residues. The V end lost 11 bases, the J end lost 2 bases, and 21 bases lay between the germline ends. CDR3 protein: CAGRRRGIHNTGELFF. Written as DNA, the CDR3 is TGTGCCGGTCGCCGGAGGGGGATTCATAACACCGGGGAGCTGTTTTTT.

This clone was picked up one time. V is TRBV6-5 and J is TRBJ2-1; weak D call: TRBD2 (6 bases). This CDR3 region has 11 residues. Trimming cost V 8 bases and J 5 bases, with 7 bases left between them. From germline, CDR1 is MNHEY and CDR2 SVGAGI. CDR3 nucleotides: TGTGCCAGCGGGGGGAACAATGAGCAGTTCTTC. It codes for CASGGNNEQFF.

This sequence joins TRBV9 and TRBJ2-2; D remains ambiguous. CDR1 is SGDLS and CDR2 is YYNGEE in the germline V gene. V lost 4 bases and J 1 base, leaving 8 bases between the germline ends. CDR3 length: 14 amino acids. CDR3 region: CASSSGENTGELFF. In nucleotides, the CDR3 is TGTGCCAGCAGCTCTGGGGAGAACACCGGGGAGCTGTTTTTT. The whole variable domain, filled in from reference TRBV9 and TRBJ2-2, reads DSGVTQTPKHLITATGQRVTLRCSPRSGDLSVYWYQQSLDQGLQFLIQYYNGEERAKGNILERFSAQQFPDLHSELNLSSLELGDSALYFCASSSGENTGELFFGEGSRLTVL.

The genes are TRBV27 and TRBJ2-3; 7 nucleotides agree with TRBD1. The CDR3 extends over 16 amino acids. Trimming removed 5 bases from V and 0 bases from J; junction bases left unmatched: 8. Germline V gives CDR1 MNHEY, CDR2 SMNVEV (reference sequence). CDR3 loop: CASSKPGQSSTDTQYF. In DNA, the CDR3 is TGTGCCAGCAGTAAACCGGGACAGTCTAGCACAGATACGCAGTATTTT.

The chain has TRBV27 and TRBJ2-1, with TRBD2 identical over 9 bases. Trimming removed 10 bases from V and 8 bases from J; junction bases left unmatched: 12. This CDR3 is built from 14 residues. Germline V gene data show CDR1 as MNHEY and CDR2 as SMNVEV (reference sequence). The CDR3 here is CAISEGTSWHEQFF. In DNA form, the CDR3 reads TGTGCCATCAGCGAAGGGACTAGCTGGCATGAGCAGTTCTTC.

V usage is TRBV9 and J usage is TRBJ2-3, with TRBD2 matching over 12 bases. The ends lost 6 bases at V and 3 bases at J; junction bases unmatched: 17. The germline V gene encodes CDR1 SGDLS and CDR2 YYNGEE. This CDR3 is built from 19 residues. The CDR3 DNA reads as TGTGCCAGCACCAGAAAAGCCCAACTAGCGGGAGGCTTTACAGATACGCAGTATTTT. It encodes CASTRKAQLAGGFTDTQYF.

The chain joins TRBV9 to TRBJ2-1; possibly TRBD2 for D (6 bases). Trimming pared 3 bases from V and 6 bases from J, leaving 13 bases between. CDR1 is SGDLS and CDR2 is YYNGEE in the germline V gene. This CDR3 spans 14 amino acids. CDR3 region: CASSGPPGVNEQFF. The CDR3 DNA follows: TGTGCCAGCAGCGGACCCCCGGGGGTCAATGAGCAGTTCTTC.

The chain employs TRBV27 and TRBJ2-7, with 9 bases aligning to TRBD2. Germline V lookup: CDR1 MNHEY, CDR2 SMNVEV (reference sequence). The CDR3 runs 14 residues. Trimming at V came to 3 bases and at J to 6 bases, leaving 6 bases not matched to a gene. CDR3 coding DNA: TGTGCCAGCAGTTTTGGCGGGGGGGCCTCCGAGCAGTACTTC. Residues: CASSFGGGASEQYF.

This clone turned up a few times. This chain joins TRBV7-2 and TRBJ2-7, with 12 positions matching TRBD2. The V gene's germline CDR1 is SGHTA and CDR2 FQGNSA. CDR3 length: 15 amino acids. Germline trimming cut 6 bases from V and 4 bases from J; bases unmatched to any gene: 7. The CDR3 DNA reads TGTGCCAGCAGAATGACTAGCGGGAGTATATACGAGCAGTACTTC. Its protein product is CASRMTSGSIYEQYF.

The rearrangement uses TRBV27 and TRBJ2-7, with D tentatively TRBD1 (5 bases). The germline V and J ends were trimmed by 5 bases and 2 bases, with 10 bases remaining between them. Germline-derived CDR1 and CDR2 are MNHEY and SMNVEV (reference sequence). The CDR3 is made up of 13 amino acids. This CDR3 is CASSPTVTYEQYF. The CDR3 nucleotides are TGTGCCAGCAGTCCGACAGTCACCTACGAGCAGTACTTC.